The next 11 T cell receptor beta chains were all read from a single sample in a study of cytomegalovirus exposure and HLA in healthy donors. The PCR employed 60 Vbeta primers together with 13 Jbeta primers. Repertoires were generated with immunoSEQ multiplex PCR, while TCRdb's copy carries only in-frame clones and drops some. The sample contains about 150,000 clones, roughly 80% of which appear only once. Sample: PBMCs. The receptors were sampled from a man between 45 and 60 years old in good health and CMV-seropositive.

The chain couples TRBV5-5 to TRBJ1-6, with 8 bases lining up with TRBD1. Germline V CDR1 and CDR2: SGHKS, YYEKEE (reference sequence). This CDR3 is built from 12 residues. V was pared by 4 bases and J by 15 bases, with 6 bases of the junction left unmatched. The CDR3 nucleotides read TGTGCCAGCAGCCCAGGGGGCGCGCACCTCCACTTT. The encoded protein is CASSPGGAHLHF. Filled out from reference TRBV5-5 and TRBJ1-6, the complete variable domain reads DAGVTQSPTHLIKTRGQQVTLRCSPISGHKSVSWYQQVLGQGPQFIFQYYEKEERGRGNFPDRFSARQFPNYSSELNVNALLLGDSALYLCASSPGGAHLHFGNGTRLTVT.

The genes are TRBV2 and TRBJ2-7; 7 bases line up with TRBD1. Per germline, CDR1 SNHLY and CDR2 FYNNEI. CDR3 length: 15 amino acids. Trimming took 5 bases from V and 3 from J; bases not matched to a gene: 10. In nucleotides, the CDR3 is TGTGCCAGCAGTACCCGGGACAGAAATATCTACGAGCAGTACTTC. It yields the protein CASSTRDRNIYEQYF.

Regarding this clone: Other DNA sequences within the sample encode an identical CDR3. CDR3 sequence: CASSLRGAGYEQYF. Here the CDR3 DNA reads TGTGCCAGCAGCTTACGGGGGGCCGGGTACGAGCAGTACTTC. The chain carries TRBV7-2 and TRBJ2-7; D may be TRBD2 (7 bases). Trimming pared 2 bases from V and 4 bases from J, leaving 12 bases between. Germline-derived CDR1 and CDR2 are SGHTA and FQGNSA. The CDR3 length is 14 residues.

Details on this clone: At one end the junction does not follow the germline gene, possibly because of a read error. The chain recombines TRBV7-7 with TRBJ2-7; 9 nucleotides match TRBD1. Germline V gene lookup returns CDR1 SSHAT and CDR2 FNYEAQ (reference sequence). This CDR3 has 14 amino acids. The CDR3 reads CASSSGTGQYEQYF. In DNA, the CDR3 is TGTGCTAGCAGCTCCGGGACAGGGCAATACGAGCAGTACTTC.

In DNA form, the CDR3 reads TGCGCCAGCAGCACAACCGGGACAGGAGGCGATGAGCAGTTCTTC. Encoded protein: CASSTTGTGGDEQFF. The chain recombines TRBV5-1 with TRBJ2-1, with 8 bases matching TRBD1. The CDR3 loop spans 15 amino acids. V lost 4 bases and J lost 8; bases outside the gene matches: 11. The germline CDR1 and CDR2 sequences are SGHRS and YFSETQ.

V gene TRBV4-1 combines with J gene TRBJ2-7; maybe TRBD2 (6 bases). The germline gives CDR1 MGHRA, CDR2 YSYEKL. With 1 base removed from V and 0 bases from J, the gap between germline ends came to 19 bases. This CDR3 is built from 18 residues. Here the CDR3 DNA reads TGCGCCAGCAGCCAAGGCCCTTCCGGGACTCCGAGCTCCTACGAGCAGTACTTC. This codes for CASSQGPSGTPSSYEQYF.

The chain is built from TRBV5-4 and TRBJ2-1; TRBD2 aligns across 12 bases. The germline V gene encodes CDR1 SGHNT and CDR2 YYREEE (reference sequence). Trimming cost V 1 base and J 12 bases; bases outside gene matches: 8. There are 15 residues in the CDR3. In DNA form, the CDR3 reads TGTGCCAGCAGCTTGATCTCTAGCGGGGGGGATGGGCAGTTCTTC. Translating gives CASSLISSGGDGQFF.

The chain combines TRBV5-6 with TRBJ2-1; 8 bases agree with TRBD2. CDR3 size: 13 residues. The V gene end was trimmed by 2 bases and the J gene end by 7 bases; junction bases not matched to a gene: 2. In germline, CDR1 is SGHDT, CDR2 YYEEEE. CDR3 sequence (DNA): TGTGCCAGCAGCTTCGGGAGGGCTAATGAGCAGTTCTTC. Its translation: CASSFGRANEQFF.

The genes are TRBV6-5 and TRBJ1-5; D gene unclear. V lost 11 bases to trimming and J lost 3 bases, with 14 bases between them. CDR1 is MNHEY, CDR2 SVGAGI, per germline. The CDR3 consists of 13 residues. CDR3 sequence: CAAGPGLNQPQHF. CDR3 coding DNA: TGTGCCGCCGGGCCAGGACTCAATCAGCCCCAGCATTTT.

The chain carries TRBV2 and TRBJ2-1; maybe TRBD2 (5 bases). Trimming shortened V by 7 bases and J by 7 bases, and 17 bases separated the two germline ends. The CDR3 covers 14 residues. Germline V gene data show CDR1 as SNHLY and CDR2 as FYNNEI. The CDR3 here is CASKRTGLFNEQFF. CDR3 nucleotide sequence: TGTGCCAGCAAAAGGACTGGGCTGTTTAATGAGCAGTTCTTC.

The rearrangement uses TRBV2 and TRBJ2-5, with D possibly matching TRBD2 (5 bases). CDR1 SNHLY and CDR2 FYNNEI come from the germline V gene. The ends were cut back, 2 bases at V and 1 base at J, with 8 bases in the middle. The CDR3 sequence is 14 residues long. CDR3 nucleotides: TGTGCCAGCAGTGAATCGGGGTTCCAAGAGACCCAGTACTTC. Its translation: CASSESGFQETQYF. Looking up the rest from reference TRBV2 and TRBJ2-5 gives the full variable domain: EPEVTQTPSHQVTQMGQEVILRCVPISNHLYFYWYRQILGQKVEFLVSFYNNEISEKSEIFDDQFSVERPDGSNFTLKIRSTKLEDSAMYFCASSESGFQETQYFGPGTRLLVL.